These 7 T cell receptor beta chains were sequenced from one sample in a study of blood T cells in healthy people across ages. The authors ran a second PCR of roughly 6 to 12 cycles using a sample-barcoded 5' primer and a J-beta primer mix. TCRdb re-called the 5' RACE reads through MiXCR, storing one row per CDR3 protein. The table includes about 680,000 distinct CDR3 sequences, around 48% detected once. What was sequenced was blood. The receptor source for this set is a woman aged 60-75 years in good health.

The rearrangement joins TRBV12-5 to TRBJ2-1, with D hard to call. Between the trimmed V and J ends, which lost 4 bases and 0 bases, there was a span of 10 bases. CDR1 is LGHNT and CDR2 is FRNRAP in the germline V gene. The CDR3 is 15 amino acids. CDR3 residues: CASGSAQSSYNEQFF. Here the CDR3 DNA reads TGTGCTAGTGGTTCCGCACAAAGCTCCTACAATGAGCAGTTCTTC.

Comment on this clonotype: A read error may account for a junction end that differs from germline. CDR3 amino acids: CASSGASGLAKSIQYF. CDR3 nucleotide sequence: TGTGCCAGCAGTGGGGCTAGCGGTCTAGCCAAAAGCATTCAGTACTTC. The chain has TRBV25-1 and TRBJ2-4; 7 positions match TRBD2. The CDR3 is 16 residues long. The germline V gene encodes CDR1 MGHDK and CDR2 SYGVNS. Filled out from reference TRBV25-1 and TRBJ2-4, the complete variable domain reads EADIYQTPRYLVIGTGKKITLECSQTMGHDKMYWYQQDPGMELHLIHYSYGVNSTEKGDLSSESTVSRIRTEHFPLTLESARPSHTSQYLCASSGASGLAKSIQYFGAGTRLSVL.

This clonotype has more than one count but fewer than ten. V gene TRBV4-3 combines with J gene TRBJ2-7, with 7 bases lining up with TRBD2. J lost 0 bases, V lost 5 bases, and 16 bases had no gene match. Germline V lookup: CDR1 LGHNA, CDR2 YSLEER. The CDR3 is 18 amino acids. This CDR3 is CASSTRPSSGEGSYEQYF. CDR3 nucleotides: TGCGCCAGCAGCACCCGGCCCTCTAGCGGAGAGGGCTCCTACGAGCAGTACTTC.

This clonotype came up many times. The V gene is TRBV29-1, the J gene TRBJ2-3; 10 nucleotides align to TRBD2. Germline V gives CDR1 SQVTM, CDR2 ANQGSEA. V trimming: 7 bases; J trimming: 4 bases; junction bases outside the gene matches: 8. The CDR3 has 14 amino acids. CDR3 region: CSGRRTSGADTQYF. The CDR3 DNA sequence: TGCAGCGGCCGGAGGACTAGCGGAGCAGATACGCAGTATTTT.

CDR3 residues: CASSQGPAQFF. In nucleotides, the CDR3 is TGTGCCAGCAGCCAGGGGCCTGCTCAGTTCTTC. The chain uses TRBV7-9 and TRBJ2-1; weak D call: TRBD1 (6 bases). V was trimmed by 5 bases and J by 13 bases, leaving 12 bases between them. Germline values: CDR1 SEHNR, CDR2 FQNEAQ (reference sequence). The CDR3 runs 11 residues.

V and J are TRBV28 and TRBJ1-2; D not certain. Between the trimmed V and J ends, which lost 5 bases and 12 bases, there was a span of 16 bases. The CDR3 loop spans 12 amino acids. Germline values: CDR1 MDHEN, CDR2 SYDVKM. The CDR3 region has the DNA TGTGCCAGCAGTCCCCAAAAAGGACGTGACACCTTC. It translates to CASSPQKGRDTF.

This clonotype was seen repeatedly, ten times or more. The rearrangement uses TRBV7-2 and TRBJ2-7, with TRBD1 matching over 7 bases. There are 16 residues in the CDR3. The J segment lost 6 bases and the V segment lost 2 bases, leaving 13 bases of the junction unmatched. Germline CDR1 reads SGHTA; CDR2 reads FQGNSA. Written as DNA, the CDR3 is TGTGCCAGCAGCTTAACCACCAGACAGGGACGAGGCGAGCAGTACTTC. It specifies CASSLTTRQGRGEQYF.